Listed here are 15 T cell receptor beta chains from one sample, sequenced in a study of CD8 T cells in Susac syndrome. After extraction with the RNeasy kit, about 0.45 to 1 ug of the RNA was reverse transcribed using random hexamers. TCRdb re-called the immunoSEQ multiplex PCR reads with MiXCR, one entry per CDR3 protein. The sample has some 110,000 distinct CDR3 sequences, 94% seen once; the top ten hold 0.41%. Sequenced material: CD8+ T cells from PBMCs. These receptors were taken from a human donor with Susac syndrome.

J is TRBJ1-5 and V is TRBV7-6; D remains ambiguous. Trimming pared 3 bases from V and 2 bases from J, leaving 11 bases between. Germline CDR1 reads SGHVS; CDR2 reads FNYEAQ. The CDR3 loop spans 15 amino acids. This CDR3 is CASSFSSEGNQPQHF. The CDR3 region has the DNA TGTGCCAGCAGCTTTTCGTCGGAGGGCAATCAGCCCCAGCATTTT.

This clonotype came up once. The chain is built from TRBV15 and TRBJ1-1; D gene unclear. The CDR3 spans 15 residues. Germline V gives CDR1 LNHNV, CDR2 YYDKDF (reference sequence). V lost 0 bases and J lost 3, with 11 bases in between. CDR3 amino acids: CATSREREWDTEAFF. The CDR3, as DNA: TGTGCCACCAGCAGAGAGCGGGAGTGGGACACTGAAGCTTTCTTT.

About this clonotype itself: Sequence at one end of the junction differs from germline and may be a read error. J is TRBJ1-3 and V is TRBV5-1; D perhaps matches TRBD1 (6 bases). The CDR3 sequence is 16 residues long. Looked up from germline, CDR1 is SGHRS and CDR2 is YFSETQ. CDR3 sequence (DNA): TGCGCCAGCAGCCAAAGGGGGTCGCACTCTGGAAACACCATATATTTC. It specifies CASSQRGSHSGNTIYF.

Here the CDR3 DNA reads TGTGCCAGCAGCGCATCACCCGGGACCCCGTACGAGCAGTACTTC. This encodes CASSASPGTPYEQYF. The chain joins TRBV13 to TRBJ2-7; D may correspond to TRBD1 or TRBD2 (5 bases each). The CDR3 is made up of 15 amino acids. Trimming shortened V by 5 bases and J by 4 bases, and 18 bases separated the two germline ends. Looked up from germline, CDR1 is PRHDT and CDR2 is FYEKMQ (reference sequence).

V usage is TRBV3-1 and J usage is TRBJ1-1; 10 nucleotides line up with TRBD1. This CDR3 is built from 14 residues. Germline trimming cut 8 bases from V and 2 bases from J; bases unmatched to any gene: 5. Germline loops: CDR1 LGHDT, CDR2 YNNKEL (reference sequence). The CDR3, as DNA: TGTGCCAGCGAACCGACAGGGGGCAACACTGAAGCTTTCTTT. Its protein product is CASEPTGGNTEAFF.

V usage is TRBV11-3 and J usage is TRBJ2-2; 7 nucleotides match TRBD1. The germline gives CDR1 SGHNT, CDR2 YENEEA. This CDR3 is built from 16 residues. Trimming removed 5 bases from V and 1 base from J; junction bases left unmatched: 7. Written as DNA, the CDR3 is TGTGCCAGCAGCGGCAAAGGGGGCTTGAACACCGGGGAGCTGTTTTTT. This gives the protein CASSGKGGLNTGELFF.

The rearrangement links TRBV7-8 to TRBJ2-7; 7 bases align to TRBD1. Per germline, CDR1 SGHVS and CDR2 FQNEAQ. CDR3 length equals 12 residues. V shed 5 bases, J shed 3 bases, and the junction held 1 base outside the gene matches. The CDR3 DNA follows: TGTGCCAGCAGCGGGACAGACTACGAGCAGTACTTC. The encoded protein is CASSGTDYEQYF.

The CDR3 reads CASSSGTSTEAFF. CDR3 sequence (DNA): TGTGCCAGCAGTTCGGGGACGTCCACTGAAGCTTTCTTT. The chain is built from TRBV12-3 or TRBV12-4 and TRBJ1-1, with TRBD1 as a possible D gene (5 bases). The length of the CDR3 is 13 residues. The V gene lost 4 bases and the J gene lost 4 bases, with 10 bases spanning the gap.

The chain joins TRBV20-1 to TRBJ2-7; the match to TRBD2 covers 7 bases. This CDR3 has 14 amino acids. V shed 3 bases, J shed 0 bases, and the junction held 5 bases outside the gene matches. CDR1 DFQATT and CDR2 SNEGSKA come from the germline V gene (reference sequence). CDR3 bases: TGCAGTGCTAGGCCTAGCGGAAGCTCCTACGAGCAGTACTTC. This codes for CSARPSGSSYEQYF.

The J gene is TRBJ1-2, the V gene TRBV6-2 or TRBV6-3; D gene unclear. The CDR3 is 14 amino acids. Trimming pared 2 bases from V and 6 bases from J, leaving 13 bases between. Per the germline V gene, CDR1 is MNHEY and CDR2 is SVGEGT. CDR3 bases: TGTGCCAGCAGTTACCTCGTGGCGGGGAATGGCTACACCTTC. Translation: CASSYLVAGNGYTF.

The chain recombines TRBV4-3 with TRBJ1-4; D is uncertain. The CDR3 spans 16 residues. Looked up from germline, CDR1 is LGHNA and CDR2 is YSLEER. Trimming stripped 1 base from V and 8 bases from J, with 17 bases between. In nucleotides, the CDR3 is TGCGCCAGCAGCCAAGGACGGGCGGAGATTCAAGAAAAACTGTTTTTT. Protein product: CASSQGRAEIQEKLFF.

The rearrangement uses TRBV25-1 and TRBJ2-7; D remains unclear. Germline V gene lookup returns CDR1 MGHDK and CDR2 SYGVNS. The CDR3 totals 10 residues. Trimming pared 6 bases from V and 6 bases from J, leaving 6 bases between. The CDR3 bases are TGTGCCAGCAGCGGTACCGAGCAGTACTTC. It specifies CASSGTEQYF.

The chain links TRBV27 to TRBJ2-3, with D unresolved. Trimming took off 0 bases at V and 0 bases at J, with 13 bases between the two ends. CDR1 MNHEY and CDR2 SMNVEV come from the germline V gene (reference sequence). The CDR3 runs 17 residues. The CDR3 sequence is CASSLSMGFSSTDTQYF. DNA of the CDR3: TGTGCCAGCAGTTTATCGATGGGCTTTTCTAGCACAGATACGCAGTATTTT.

The V gene is TRBV20-1, the J gene TRBJ2-5; 8 nucleotides line up with TRBD2. This CDR3 has 17 residues. CDR1 is DFQATT and CDR2 is SNEGSKA in the germline V gene (reference sequence). Trimming removed 0 bases from V and 5 bases from J; junction bases left unmatched: 14. Here the CDR3 reads CSARDRRAGGAWETQYF. The CDR3 coding sequence is TGCAGTGCTAGAGATCGCAGAGCCGGGGGGGCCTGGGAGACCCAGTACTTC.

This clonotype was seen just once. V and J are TRBV29-1 and TRBJ2-3; the D gene is possibly TRBD1 (5 bases). The germline V and J ends were trimmed by 4 bases and 2 bases, with 13 bases remaining between them. The germline V gene has CDR1 SQVTM and CDR2 ANQGSEA. The CDR3 runs 14 residues. The CDR3 DNA sequence: TGCAGCGTTGGACAAGCACAGGACACAGATACGCAGTATTTT. Its protein is CSVGQAQDTDTQYF.